The following is a TCR beta chain sequence with its context. Its antigen is unknown. There are 14 residues in the CDR3. Germline V gene data show CDR1 as SGHDN and CDR2 as FVKESK. V was shortened by 4 bases and J by 6 bases, with 16 bases between the two germline ends. This specimen belongs to a study of STAT5B mutations in CD4+ large granular lymphocyte leukemia. Study-wide results and caveats: Patient CD4-sorted repertoires stayed more clonal than healthy ones after leukemic-clone removal. Top patient clones used TRBV06 genes more often: 8/27 versus 2/35 in controls.

Authors' analysis steps: A productive frequency of 2.59 x 10-5 was the lowest detectable. Method: immunoSEQ multiplex PCR; TCRdb's copy keeps in-frame clones and lacks some. Clone size and the V and J calls come from that table; the DNA yielded D and trimming. The table lists 30,000 to 40,000 clones, 76% of them singletons. This sequence joins TRBV14 and TRBJ2-7; D unclear. The material sequenced was CD4+ T cells from blood buffy coats. The receptor was derived from a human donor in good health. As DNA, the CDR3 is TGTGCCAGCAGCCGTCTAAATGGCCTCCGCGAGCAGTACTTC. This codes for CASSRLNGLREQYF.